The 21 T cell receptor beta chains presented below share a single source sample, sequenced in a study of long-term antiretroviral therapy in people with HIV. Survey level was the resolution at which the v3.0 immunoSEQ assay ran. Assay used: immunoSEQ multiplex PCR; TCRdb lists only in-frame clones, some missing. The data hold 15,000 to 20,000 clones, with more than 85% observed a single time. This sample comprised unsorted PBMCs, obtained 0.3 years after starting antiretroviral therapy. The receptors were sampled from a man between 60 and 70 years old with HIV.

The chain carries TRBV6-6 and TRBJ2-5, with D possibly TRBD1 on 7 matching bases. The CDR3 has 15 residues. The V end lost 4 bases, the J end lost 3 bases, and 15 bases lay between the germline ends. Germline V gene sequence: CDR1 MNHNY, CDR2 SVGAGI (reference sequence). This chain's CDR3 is CASSSPGGKEETQYF. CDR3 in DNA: TGTGCCAGCAGTTCCCCAGGGGGGAAGGAAGAGACCCAGTACTTC.

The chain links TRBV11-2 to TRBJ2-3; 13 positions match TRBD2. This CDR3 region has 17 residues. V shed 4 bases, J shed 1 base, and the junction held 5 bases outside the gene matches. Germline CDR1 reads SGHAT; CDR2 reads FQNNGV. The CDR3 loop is CASSSRLAGGRTDTQYF. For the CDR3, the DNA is TGTGCCAGCAGCTCCCGACTAGCGGGGGGCCGCACAGATACGCAGTATTTT.

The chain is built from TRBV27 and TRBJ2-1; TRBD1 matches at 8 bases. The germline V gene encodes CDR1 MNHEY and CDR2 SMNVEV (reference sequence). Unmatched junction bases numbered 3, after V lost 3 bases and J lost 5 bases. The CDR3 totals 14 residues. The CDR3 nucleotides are TGTGCCAGCAGTTTCCGGACAGGGAACAATGAGCAGTTCTTC. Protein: CASSFRTGNNEQFF.

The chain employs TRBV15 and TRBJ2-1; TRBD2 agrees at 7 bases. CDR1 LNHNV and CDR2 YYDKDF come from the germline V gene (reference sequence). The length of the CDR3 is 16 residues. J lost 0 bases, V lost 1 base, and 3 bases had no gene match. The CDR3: CATSRGLAGSYNEQFF. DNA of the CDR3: TGTGCCACCAGCAGAGGCTTAGCGGGCTCCTACAATGAGCAGTTCTTC.

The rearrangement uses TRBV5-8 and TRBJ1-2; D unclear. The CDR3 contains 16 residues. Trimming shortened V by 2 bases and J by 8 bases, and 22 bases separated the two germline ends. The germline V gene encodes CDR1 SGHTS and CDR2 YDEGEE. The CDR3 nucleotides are TGTGCCAGCAGCTTTCGGAGGAGTAACCTCCTTTTCGGCTACACCTTC. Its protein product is CASSFRRSNLLFGYTF.

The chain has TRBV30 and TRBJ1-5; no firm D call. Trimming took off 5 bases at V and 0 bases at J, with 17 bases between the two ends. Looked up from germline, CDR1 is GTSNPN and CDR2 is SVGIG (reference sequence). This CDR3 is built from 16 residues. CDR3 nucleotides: TGTGCCTGGCGACTCGGAGGACGGAATAGCAATCAGCCCCAGCATTTT. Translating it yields CAWRLGGRNSNQPQHF.

The CDR3 is CASSLMGGSYEQYF. DNA for the CDR3: TGTGCCAGCAGCTTGATGGGCGGGAGCTACGAGCAGTACTTC. The chain recombines TRBV2 with TRBJ2-7; 7 positions match TRBD2. Per the germline V gene, CDR1 is SNHLY and CDR2 is FYNNEI. V shed 6 bases and J 3 bases; nucleotides not matched to a gene: 8. This CDR3 comprises 14 residues. Combining the CDR3 with reference TRBV2 and TRBJ2-7 gives the whole variable domain EPEVTQTPSHQVTQMGQEVILRCVPISNHLYFYWYRQILGQKVEFLVSFYNNEISEKSEIFDDQFSVERPDGSNFTLKIRSTKLEDSAMYFCASSLMGGSYEQYFGPGTRLTVT.

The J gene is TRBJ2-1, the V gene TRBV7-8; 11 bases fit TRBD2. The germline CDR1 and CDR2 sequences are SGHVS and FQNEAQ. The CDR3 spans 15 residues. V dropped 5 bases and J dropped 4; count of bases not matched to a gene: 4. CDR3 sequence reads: CASSPGTSGYNEQFF. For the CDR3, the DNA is TGTGCCAGCAGCCCCGGGACTAGCGGATACAATGAGCAGTTCTTC. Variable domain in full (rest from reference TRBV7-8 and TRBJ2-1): GAGVSQSPRYKVAKRGQDVALRCDPISGHVSLFWYQQALGQGPEFLTYFQNEAQLDKSGLPSDRFFAERPEGSVSTLKIQRTQQEDSAVYLCASSPGTSGYNEQFFGPGTRLTVL.

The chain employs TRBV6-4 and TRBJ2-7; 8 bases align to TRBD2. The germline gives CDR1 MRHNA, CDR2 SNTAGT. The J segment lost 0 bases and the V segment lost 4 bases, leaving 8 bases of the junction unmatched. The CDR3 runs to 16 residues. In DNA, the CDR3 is TGTGCCAGCAGTGCCGAGGTAGCGGGGAACTCCTACGAGCAGTACTTC. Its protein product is CASSAEVAGNSYEQYF.

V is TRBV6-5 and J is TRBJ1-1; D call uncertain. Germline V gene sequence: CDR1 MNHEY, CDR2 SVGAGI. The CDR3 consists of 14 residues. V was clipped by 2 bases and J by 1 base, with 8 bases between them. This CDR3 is CASSYREGNTEAFF. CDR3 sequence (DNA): TGTGCCAGCAGTTACAGGGAAGGGAACACTGAAGCTTTCTTT.

The CDR3 DNA reads as TGCAGCGTGGGGCAGGGAACAGAGACCCAGTACTTC. It specifies CSVGQGTETQYF. The chain links TRBV29-1 to TRBJ2-5; perhaps TRBD1 as D (5 bases). There are 12 residues in the CDR3. Trimming took off 6 bases at V and 4 bases at J, with 12 bases between the two ends. CDR1 SQVTM and CDR2 ANQGSEA come from the germline V gene.

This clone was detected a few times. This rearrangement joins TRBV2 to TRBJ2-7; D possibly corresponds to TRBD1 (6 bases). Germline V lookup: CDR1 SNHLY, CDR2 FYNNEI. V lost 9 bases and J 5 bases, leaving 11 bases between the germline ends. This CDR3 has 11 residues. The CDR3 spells CARQGSHEQYF. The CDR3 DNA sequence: TGTGCCAGACAGGGTTCCCACGAGCAGTACTTC.

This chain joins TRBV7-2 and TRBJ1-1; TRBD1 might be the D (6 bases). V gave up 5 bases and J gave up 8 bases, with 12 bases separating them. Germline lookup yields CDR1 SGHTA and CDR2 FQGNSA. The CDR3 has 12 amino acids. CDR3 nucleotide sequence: TGTGCCAGCAGCCCGGGGGGCCTGGAAGCTTTCTTT. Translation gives CASSPGGLEAFF. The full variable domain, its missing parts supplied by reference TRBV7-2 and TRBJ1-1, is GAGVSQSPSNKVTEKGKDVELRCDPISGHTALYWYRQSLGQGLEFLIYFQGNSAPDKSGLPSDRFSAERTGGSVSTLTIQRTQQEDSAVYLCASSPGGLEAFFGQGTRLTVV.

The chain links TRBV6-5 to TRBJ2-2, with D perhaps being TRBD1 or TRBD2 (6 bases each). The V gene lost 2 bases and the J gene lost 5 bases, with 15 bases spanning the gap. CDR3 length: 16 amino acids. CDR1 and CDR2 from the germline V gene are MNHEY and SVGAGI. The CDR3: CASSYLFGGPTGELFF. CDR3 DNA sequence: TGTGCCAGCAGTTACCTATTCGGGGGCCCGACCGGGGAGCTGTTTTTT.

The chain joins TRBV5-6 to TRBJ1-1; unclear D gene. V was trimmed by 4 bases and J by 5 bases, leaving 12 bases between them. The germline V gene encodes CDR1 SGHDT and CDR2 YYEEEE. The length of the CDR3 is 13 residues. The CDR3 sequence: CASSARRRTEAFF. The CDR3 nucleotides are TGTGCCAGCAGCGCCAGGAGACGGACTGAAGCTTTCTTT.

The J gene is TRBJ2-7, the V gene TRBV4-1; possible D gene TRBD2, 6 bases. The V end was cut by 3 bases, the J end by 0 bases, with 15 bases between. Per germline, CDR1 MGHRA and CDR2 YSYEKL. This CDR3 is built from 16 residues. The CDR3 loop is CASSQRSSASSYEQYF. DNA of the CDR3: TGCGCCAGCAGCCAGAGGTCTAGCGCGAGCTCCTACGAGCAGTACTTC.

CDR3 protein: CASGPAGGLNEQFF. DNA of the CDR3: TGTGCCAGCGGCCCAGCGGGGGGGCTCAATGAGCAGTTCTTC. The chain is built from TRBV6-5 and TRBJ2-1, with 10 bases identical to TRBD2. The junction had 7 bases not matched to a gene; V was cut back by 8 bases and J by 6 bases. Per germline, CDR1 MNHEY and CDR2 SVGAGI. There are 14 residues in the CDR3.

DNA of the CDR3: TGTGCCAGCAGCTTGGCCGTCCACAGACAAATACCACCGGGGACCCAGTACTTC. Translation: CASSLAVHRQIPPGTQYF. J is TRBJ2-5 and V is TRBV5-4, with no clear D. V was cut by 0 bases and J by 7 bases, with 25 bases left in between. The CDR3 loop spans 18 amino acids. Germline loops: CDR1 SGHNT, CDR2 YYREEE (reference sequence). The entire variable domain, with the rest obtained from reference TRBV5-4 and TRBJ2-5, is as follows: ETGVTQSPTHLIKTRGQQVTLRCSSQSGHNTVSWYQQALGQGPQFIFQYYREEENGRGNFPPRFSGLQFPNYSSELNVNALELDDSALYLCASSLAVHRQIPPGTQYFGPGTRLLVL.

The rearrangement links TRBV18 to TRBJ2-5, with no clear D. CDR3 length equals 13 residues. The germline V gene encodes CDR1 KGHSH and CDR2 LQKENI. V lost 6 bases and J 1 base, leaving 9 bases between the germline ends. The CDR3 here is CASSQTAQETQYF. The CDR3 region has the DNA TGTGCCAGCTCCCAGACCGCCCAAGAGACCCAGTACTTC.

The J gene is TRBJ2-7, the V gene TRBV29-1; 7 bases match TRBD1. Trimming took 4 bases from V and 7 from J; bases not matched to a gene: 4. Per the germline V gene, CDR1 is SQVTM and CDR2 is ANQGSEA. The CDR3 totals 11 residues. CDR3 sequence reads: CSVGTGEEQYF. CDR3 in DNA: TGCAGCGTTGGAACAGGGGAGGAGCAGTACTTC.

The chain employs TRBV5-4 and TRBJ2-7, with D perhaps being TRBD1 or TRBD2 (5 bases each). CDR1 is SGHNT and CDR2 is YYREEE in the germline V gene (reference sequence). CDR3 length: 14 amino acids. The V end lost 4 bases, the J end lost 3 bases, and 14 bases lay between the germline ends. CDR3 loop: CASSKETDYYEQYF. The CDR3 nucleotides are TGTGCCAGCAGCAAGGAGACAGACTACTACGAGCAGTACTTC.